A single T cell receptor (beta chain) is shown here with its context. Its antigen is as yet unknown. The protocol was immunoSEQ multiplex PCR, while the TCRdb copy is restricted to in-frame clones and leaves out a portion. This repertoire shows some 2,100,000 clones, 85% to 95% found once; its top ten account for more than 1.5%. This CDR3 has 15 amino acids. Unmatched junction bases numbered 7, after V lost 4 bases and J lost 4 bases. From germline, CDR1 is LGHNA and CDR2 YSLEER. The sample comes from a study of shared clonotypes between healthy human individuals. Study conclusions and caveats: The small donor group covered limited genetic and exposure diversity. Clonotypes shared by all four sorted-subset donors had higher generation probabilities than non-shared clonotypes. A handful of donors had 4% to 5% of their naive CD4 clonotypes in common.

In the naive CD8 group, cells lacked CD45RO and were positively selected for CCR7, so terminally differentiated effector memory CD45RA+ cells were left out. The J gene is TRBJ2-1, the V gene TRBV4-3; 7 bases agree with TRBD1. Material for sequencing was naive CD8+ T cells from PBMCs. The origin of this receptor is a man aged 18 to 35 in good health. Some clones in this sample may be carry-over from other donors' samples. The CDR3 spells CASSPGTVLYNEQFF. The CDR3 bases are TGCGCCAGCAGCCCAGGGACAGTCCTATACAATGAGCAGTTCTTC.